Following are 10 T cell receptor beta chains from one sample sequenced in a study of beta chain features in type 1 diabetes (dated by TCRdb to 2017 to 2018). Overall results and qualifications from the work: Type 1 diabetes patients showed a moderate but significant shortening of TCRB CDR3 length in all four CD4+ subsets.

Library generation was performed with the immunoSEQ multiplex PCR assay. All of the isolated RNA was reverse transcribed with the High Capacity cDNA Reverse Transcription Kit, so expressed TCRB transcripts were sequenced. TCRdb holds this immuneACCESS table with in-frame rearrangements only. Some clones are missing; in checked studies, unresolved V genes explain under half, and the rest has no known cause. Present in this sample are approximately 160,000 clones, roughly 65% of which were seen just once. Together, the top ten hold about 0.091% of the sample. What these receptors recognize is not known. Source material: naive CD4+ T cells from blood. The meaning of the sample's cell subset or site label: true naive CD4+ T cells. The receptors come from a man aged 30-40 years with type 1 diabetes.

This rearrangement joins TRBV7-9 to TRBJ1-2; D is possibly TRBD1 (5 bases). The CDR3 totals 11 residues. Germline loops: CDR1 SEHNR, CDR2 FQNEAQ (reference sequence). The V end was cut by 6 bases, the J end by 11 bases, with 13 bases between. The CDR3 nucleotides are TGTGCCAGCAGTCAAGGGACCACTTACACCTTC. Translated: CASSQGTTYTF.

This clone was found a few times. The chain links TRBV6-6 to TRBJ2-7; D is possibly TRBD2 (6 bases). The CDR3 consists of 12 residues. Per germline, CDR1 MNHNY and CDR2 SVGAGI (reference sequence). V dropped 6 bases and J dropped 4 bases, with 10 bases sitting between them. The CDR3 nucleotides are TGTGCCAGCAGCCCGGGGGTTTACGAGCAGTACTTC. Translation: CASSPGVYEQYF.

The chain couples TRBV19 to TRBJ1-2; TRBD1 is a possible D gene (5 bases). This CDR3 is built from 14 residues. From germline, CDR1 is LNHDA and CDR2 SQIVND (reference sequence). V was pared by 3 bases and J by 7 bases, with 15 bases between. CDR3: CASSMAGSRSGYTF. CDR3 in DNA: TGTGCCAGTAGTATGGCAGGGAGTAGAAGTGGCTACACCTTC.

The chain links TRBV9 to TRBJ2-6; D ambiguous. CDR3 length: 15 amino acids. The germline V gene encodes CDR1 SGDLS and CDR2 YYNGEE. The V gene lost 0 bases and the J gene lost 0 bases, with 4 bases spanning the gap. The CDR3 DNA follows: TGTGCCAGCAGCGTAGCCAGCTCTGGGGCCAACGTCCTGACTTTC. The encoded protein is CASSVASSGANVLTF.

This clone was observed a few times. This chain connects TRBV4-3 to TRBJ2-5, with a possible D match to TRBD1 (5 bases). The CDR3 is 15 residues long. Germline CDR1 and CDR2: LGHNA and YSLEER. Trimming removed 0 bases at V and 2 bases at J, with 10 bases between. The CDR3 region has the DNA TGCGCCAGCAGCCAAGATCTGGACAAACAAGAGACCCAGTACTTC. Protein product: CASSQDLDKQETQYF.

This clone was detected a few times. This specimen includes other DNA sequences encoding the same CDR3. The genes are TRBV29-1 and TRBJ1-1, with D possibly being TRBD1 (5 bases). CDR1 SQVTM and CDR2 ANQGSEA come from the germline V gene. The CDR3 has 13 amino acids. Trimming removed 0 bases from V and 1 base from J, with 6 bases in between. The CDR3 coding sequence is TGCAGCGTTGAAGAGACAGAGAACACTGAAGCTTTCTTT. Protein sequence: CSVEETENTEAFF.

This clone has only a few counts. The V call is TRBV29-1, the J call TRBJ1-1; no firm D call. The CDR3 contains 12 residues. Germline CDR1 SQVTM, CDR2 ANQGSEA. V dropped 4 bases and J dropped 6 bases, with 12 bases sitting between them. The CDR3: CSVVSGLAEAFF. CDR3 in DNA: TGCAGCGTTGTGTCGGGGTTGGCTGAAGCTTTCTTT.

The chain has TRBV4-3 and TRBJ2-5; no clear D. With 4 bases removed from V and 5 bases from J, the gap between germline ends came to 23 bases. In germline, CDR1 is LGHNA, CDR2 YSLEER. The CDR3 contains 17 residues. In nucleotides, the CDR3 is TGCGCCAGCAGCCCAGGTGGCAGCCCAGGTCGGTGGGAGACCCAGTACTTC. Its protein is CASSPGGSPGRWETQYF.

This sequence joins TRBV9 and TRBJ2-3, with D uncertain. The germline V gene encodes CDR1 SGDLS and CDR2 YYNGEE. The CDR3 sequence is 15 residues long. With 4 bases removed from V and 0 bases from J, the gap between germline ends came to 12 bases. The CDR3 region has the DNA TGTGCCAGCAGCCCCATAGCTTCTAGCACAGATACGCAGTATTTT. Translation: CASSPIASSTDTQYF.

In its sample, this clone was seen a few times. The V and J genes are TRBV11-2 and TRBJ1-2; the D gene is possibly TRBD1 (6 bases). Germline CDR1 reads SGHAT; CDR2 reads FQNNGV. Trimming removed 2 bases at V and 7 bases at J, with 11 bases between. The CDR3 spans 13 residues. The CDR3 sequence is CASSLSGDLGYTF. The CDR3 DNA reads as TGTGCCAGCAGCTTATCAGGGGACCTTGGCTACACCTTC. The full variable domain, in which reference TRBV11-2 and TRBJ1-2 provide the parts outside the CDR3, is EAGVAQSPRYKIIEKRQSVAFWCNPISGHATLYWYQQILGQGPKLLIQFQNNGVVDDSQLPKDRFSAERLKGVDSTLKIQPAKLEDSAVYLCASSLSGDLGYTFGSGTRLTVV.